The sequence of this T cell receptor beta chain was determined in a study of shared clonotypes between healthy human individuals. Profiled with immunoSEQ multiplex PCR; TCRdb holds only in-frame clones, not every one. Of millions of clones listed, roughly 91% are singletons. The naive CD8 fraction comprised CD45RO-negative cells positively selected for CCR7 and excluded terminally differentiated effector memory CD45RA+ cells. Source material: naive CD8+ T cells from PBMCs. This clonotype originated in a man aged 18 to 30 in good health. Some clones in this sample may be carry-over from other donors' samples.

In DNA form, the CDR3 reads TGTGCCAGCAGTATACCCAAAACGCAGGGTTCTGGGGCCAACGTCCTGACTTTC. As protein: CASSIPKTQGSGANVLTF. The chain recombines TRBV7-9 with TRBJ2-6, with D possibly matching TRBD1 (5 bases). This CDR3 region has 18 residues. From germline, CDR1 is SEHNR and CDR2 FQNEAQ (reference sequence). The V end was cut by 6 bases, the J end by 1 base, with 19 bases between.